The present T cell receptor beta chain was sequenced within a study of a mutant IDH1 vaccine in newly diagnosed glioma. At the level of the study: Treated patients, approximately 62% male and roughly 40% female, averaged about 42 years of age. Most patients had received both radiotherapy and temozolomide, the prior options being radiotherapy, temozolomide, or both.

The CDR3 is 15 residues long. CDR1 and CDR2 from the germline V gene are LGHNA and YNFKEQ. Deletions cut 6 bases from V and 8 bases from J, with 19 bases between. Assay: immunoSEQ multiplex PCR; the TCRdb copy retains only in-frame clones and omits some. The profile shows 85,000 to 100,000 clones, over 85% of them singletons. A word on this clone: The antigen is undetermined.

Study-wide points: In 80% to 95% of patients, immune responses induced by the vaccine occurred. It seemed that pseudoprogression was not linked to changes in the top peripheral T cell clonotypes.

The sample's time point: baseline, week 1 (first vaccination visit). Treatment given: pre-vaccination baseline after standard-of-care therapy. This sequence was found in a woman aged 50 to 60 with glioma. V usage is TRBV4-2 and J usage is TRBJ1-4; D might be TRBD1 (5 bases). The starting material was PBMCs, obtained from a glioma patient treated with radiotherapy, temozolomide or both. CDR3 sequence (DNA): TGTGCCAGCAGAACTGGGGGGGGGATCGGAGAAAAACTGTTTTTT. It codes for CASRTGGGIGEKLFF.